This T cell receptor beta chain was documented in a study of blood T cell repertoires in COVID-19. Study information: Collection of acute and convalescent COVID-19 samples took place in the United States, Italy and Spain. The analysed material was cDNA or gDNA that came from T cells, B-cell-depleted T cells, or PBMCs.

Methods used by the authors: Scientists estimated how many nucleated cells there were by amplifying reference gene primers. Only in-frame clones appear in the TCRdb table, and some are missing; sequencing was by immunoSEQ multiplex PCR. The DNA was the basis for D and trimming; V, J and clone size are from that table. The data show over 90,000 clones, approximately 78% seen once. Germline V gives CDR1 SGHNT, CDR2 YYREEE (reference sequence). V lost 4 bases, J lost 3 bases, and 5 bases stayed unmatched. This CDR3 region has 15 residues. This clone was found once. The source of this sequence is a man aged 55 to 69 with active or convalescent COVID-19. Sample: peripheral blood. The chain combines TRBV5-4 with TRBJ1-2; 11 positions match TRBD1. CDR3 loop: CASSSRDRGYYGYTF. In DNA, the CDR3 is TGTGCCAGCAGCAGCCGGGACAGGGGGTACTATGGCTACACCTTC.